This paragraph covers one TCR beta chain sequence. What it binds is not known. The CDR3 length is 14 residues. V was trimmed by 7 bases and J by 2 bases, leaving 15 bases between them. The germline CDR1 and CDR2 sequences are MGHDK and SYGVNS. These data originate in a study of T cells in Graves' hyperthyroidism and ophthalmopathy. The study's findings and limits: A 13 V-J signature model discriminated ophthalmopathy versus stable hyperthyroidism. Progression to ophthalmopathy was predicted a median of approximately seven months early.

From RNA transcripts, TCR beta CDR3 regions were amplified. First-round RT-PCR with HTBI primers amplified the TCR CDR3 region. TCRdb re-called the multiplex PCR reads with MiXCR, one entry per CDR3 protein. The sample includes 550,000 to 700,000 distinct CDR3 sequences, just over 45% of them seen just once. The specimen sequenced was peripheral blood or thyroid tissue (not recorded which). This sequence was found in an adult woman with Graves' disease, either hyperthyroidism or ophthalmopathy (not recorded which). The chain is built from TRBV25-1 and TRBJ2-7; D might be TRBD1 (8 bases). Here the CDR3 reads CASKDREGPYEQYF. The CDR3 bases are TGTGCCAGCAAGGACAGGGAGGGCCCCTACGAGCAGTACTTC.